The 14 T cell receptor beta chains presented below share a single source sample, sequenced in a study of T cells in Graves' hyperthyroidism and ophthalmopathy. TCR beta CDR3 region amplification was performed from RNA transcripts. The HTBI primer set drove a first-round RT-PCR of the TCR CDR3. TCRdb used MiXCR to reprocess the multiplex PCR reads, holding one entry per CDR3 protein. This sample has a few hundred thousand distinct CDR3 sequences; around a sixth occur once, and the top ten carry around 7.8%. The sequenced sample was blood. These receptor sequences come from a woman aged 30 to 39 with Graves' hyperthyroidism.

This clonotype came up many times. V and J are TRBV28 and TRBJ2-7, with D perhaps TRBD1 (5 bases). CDR3 size: 15 residues. Germline V lookup: CDR1 MDHEN, CDR2 SYDVKM. Trimming left V 6 bases short and J 5 bases short, with 20 bases between. The CDR3 sequence: CASRPITAGYHEQYF. The CDR3 nucleotides read TGTGCCAGCAGACCAATCACGGCAGGGTATCACGAGCAGTACTTC.

This chain uses TRBV3-1 with TRBJ2-7; 7 positions match TRBD1. Trimming at V came to 4 bases and at J to 5 bases, leaving 8 bases not matched to a gene. This CDR3 has 14 residues. Germline V gene lookup returns CDR1 LGHDT and CDR2 YNNKEL (reference sequence). The CDR3 is CASSPRQGIHEQYF. The CDR3 coding sequence is TGTGCCAGCAGCCCGCGACAGGGAATCCACGAGCAGTACTTC.

There are a few counts of this clonotype. The J gene is TRBJ1-2, the V gene TRBV11-1; D is possibly TRBD1 (5 bases). CDR3 size: 13 residues. V was clipped by 5 bases and J by 8 bases, with 15 bases between them. CDR1 is SGHAT and CDR2 is FQDESV in the germline V gene (reference sequence). The CDR3 protein is CASSTSGGYGYTF. CDR3 DNA: TGTGCCAGCAGCACATCGGGGGGTTACGGCTACACCTTC.

This clonotype was recorded at least ten times. This rearrangement joins TRBV3-1 to TRBJ2-5; TRBD1 might be the D (6 bases). This CDR3 has 15 amino acids. V lost 0 bases and J 4 bases, leaving 12 bases between the germline ends. Germline V gene lookup returns CDR1 LGHDT and CDR2 YNNKEL (reference sequence). The CDR3 nucleotides are TGTGCCAGCAGCCAAGAGGGGGCTAGCCTAGAGACCCAGTACTTC. It is translated as CASSQEGASLETQYF.

The chain links TRBV5-1 to TRBJ2-2, with D maybe TRBD1 (5 bases). The CDR3 totals 17 residues. Trimming cost V 3 bases and J 2 bases, with 17 bases left between them. Germline V gene lookup returns CDR1 SGHRS and CDR2 YFSETQ. The CDR3 protein is CASSSPRQGLNTGELFF. The CDR3 DNA follows: TGCGCCAGCAGCTCCCCGCGTCAGGGTTTAAACACCGGGGAGCTGTTTTTT.

This clonotype appeared a few times. The rearrangement uses TRBV6-1 and TRBJ2-7; D is ambiguous. The ends were cut back, 5 bases at V and 0 bases at J, with 11 bases in the middle. The CDR3 contains 14 residues. The germline V gene encodes CDR1 MNHNS and CDR2 SASEGT. The DNA for the CDR3 is TGTGCCAGCAGTATCATCGTGGGCTCCTACGAGCAGTACTTC. Translated, it gives CASSIIVGSYEQYF.

This clonotype was seen at least ten times. The chain employs TRBV7-9 and TRBJ2-7; 8 bases line up with TRBD2. Germline CDR1 is SEHNR and CDR2 is FQNEAQ (reference sequence). The CDR3 is 15 amino acids. Trimming cost V 7 bases and J 1 base; bases outside gene matches: 9. CDR3: CASNRASGPSYEQYF. CDR3 nucleotide sequence: TGTGCCAGCAACCGGGCTAGCGGGCCTTCCTACGAGCAGTACTTC.

This clonotype was seen ten or more times. This chain connects TRBV7-2 to TRBJ2-3, with 7 nucleotides matching TRBD2. The junction had 7 bases not matched to a gene; V was cut back by 6 bases and J by 1 base. CDR3 length equals 15 residues. Germline V gene sequence: CDR1 SGHTA, CDR2 FQGNSA. The CDR3 DNA follows: TGTGCCAGCAGTGTAGGACTAGGCCGCACAGATACGCAGTATTTT. Its protein product is CASSVGLGRTDTQYF. The entire variable domain, with the rest obtained from reference TRBV7-2 and TRBJ2-3, is as follows: GAGVSQSPSNKVTEKGKDVELRCDPISGHTALYWYRQSLGQGLEFLIYFQGNSAPDKSGLPSDRFSAERTGGSVSTLTIQRTQQEDSAVYLCASSVGLGRTDTQYFGPGTRLTVL.

The chain uses TRBV30 and TRBJ1-5; 8 bases line up with TRBD1. V lost 2 bases and J lost 5; bases outside the gene matches: 5. This CDR3 contains 14 residues. Germline lookup yields CDR1 GTSNPN and CDR2 SVGIG (reference sequence). The DNA of the CDR3 is TGTGCCTGGAGTTCGGGACAGGCGGATCAGCCCCAGCATTTT. It codes for CAWSSGQADQPQHF. The full variable domain, in which reference TRBV30 and TRBJ1-5 provide the parts outside the CDR3, is SQTIHQWPATLVQPVGSPLSLECTVEGTSNPNLYWYRQAAGRGLQLLFYSVGIGQISSEVPQNLSASRPQDRQFILSSKKLLLSDSGFYLCAWSSGQADQPQHFGDGTRLSIL.

This clonotype was observed a few times. The V gene is TRBV11-3, the J gene TRBJ2-3; 7 bases are shared with TRBD1. Germline V gene data show CDR1 as SGHNT and CDR2 as YENEEA. The trim removed 1 base at V and 3 bases at J, leaving 7 bases unmatched. This CDR3 is 16 amino acids long. CDR3: CASSLVGTEDTDTQYF. The CDR3, as DNA: TGTGCCAGCAGCTTAGTAGGGACAGAGGATACAGATACGCAGTATTTT.

This clonotype has ten or more counts. The rearrangement uses TRBV27 and TRBJ1-1, with D hard to call. The CDR3 is 12 residues long. CDR1 and CDR2 from the germline V gene are MNHEY and SMNVEV (reference sequence). V was cut by 6 bases and J by 5 bases, with 10 bases left in between. CDR3 residues: CASREGRTEAFF. In DNA form, the CDR3 reads TGTGCCAGCAGAGAAGGTAGGACTGAAGCTTTCTTT.

This clonotype occurred a few times. J is TRBJ2-3 and V is TRBV18, with a possible D match to TRBD2 (5 bases). V shed 0 bases and J shed 2 bases, with 12 bases lying between them. From germline, CDR1 is KGHSH and CDR2 LQKENI. There are 16 residues in the CDR3. CDR3 coding DNA: TGTGCCAGCTCACCACCGAACGGACTGCACACAGATACGCAGTATTTT. Its protein product is CASSPPNGLHTDTQYF.

This clonotype turned up a few times. A read error is possible here, since a much larger clone lies one base away. This chain joins TRBV2 and TRBJ1-5, with 12 bases that match TRBD1. CDR1 and CDR2 from the germline V gene are SNHLY and FYNNEI. V lost 6 bases, J lost 6 bases, and 12 bases stayed unmatched. The CDR3 sequence is 17 residues long. The chain's CDR3 is CASSAPPGTGGRQPQHF. The CDR3 DNA sequence: TGTGCCAGCAGCGCGCCTCCAGGGACAGGGGGCCGTCAGCCCCAGCATTTT.

The rearrangement links TRBV12-3 or TRBV12-4 to TRBJ1-5; TRBD1 matches at 7 bases. The J segment lost 8 bases and the V segment lost 5 bases, leaving 9 bases of the junction unmatched. The CDR3 sequence is 14 residues long. The CDR3 region is CASSLGQALEPQHF. For the CDR3, the DNA is TGTGCCAGCAGTCTAGGACAGGCCTTAGAGCCCCAGCATTTT.